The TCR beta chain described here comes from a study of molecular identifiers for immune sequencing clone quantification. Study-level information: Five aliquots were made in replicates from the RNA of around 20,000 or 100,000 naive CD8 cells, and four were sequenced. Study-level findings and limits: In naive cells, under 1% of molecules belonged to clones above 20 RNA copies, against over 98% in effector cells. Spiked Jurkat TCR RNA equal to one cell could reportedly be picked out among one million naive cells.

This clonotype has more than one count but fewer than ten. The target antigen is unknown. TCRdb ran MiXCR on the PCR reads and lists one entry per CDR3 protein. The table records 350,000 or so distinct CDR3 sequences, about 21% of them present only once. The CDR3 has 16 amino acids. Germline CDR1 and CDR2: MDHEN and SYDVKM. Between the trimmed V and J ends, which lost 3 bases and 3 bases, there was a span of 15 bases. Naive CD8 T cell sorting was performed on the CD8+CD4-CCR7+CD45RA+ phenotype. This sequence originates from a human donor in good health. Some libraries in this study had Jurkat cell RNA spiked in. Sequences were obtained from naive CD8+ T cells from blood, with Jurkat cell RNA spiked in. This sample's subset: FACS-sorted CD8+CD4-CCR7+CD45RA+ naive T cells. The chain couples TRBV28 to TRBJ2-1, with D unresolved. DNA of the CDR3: TGTGCCAGCAGTTTTCACCGCGCAGGCCACTACAATGAGCAGTTCTTC. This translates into CASSFHRAGHYNEQFF. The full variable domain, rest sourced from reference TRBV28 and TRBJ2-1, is DVKVTQSSRYLVKRTGEKVFLECVQDMDHENMFWYRQDPGLGLRLIYFSYDVKMKEKGDIPEGYSVSREKKERFSLILESASTNQTSMYLCASSFHRAGHYNEQFFGPGTRLTVL.